Listed below are T cell receptor beta chains from one sample, sequenced in a study of T cells in tuberculosis. The assay was immunoSEQ multiplex PCR, and TCRdb's table has in-frame clones only and misses some. The sample comprises tens of thousands of clones, roughly nine tenths of which are singletons, and 2% to 2.5% rests with the top ten. The sequencing input was PBMCs. Every receptor here comes from a donor aged 10-29 years with latent tuberculosis or without tuberculosis infection. CDR3s include the opening cysteine and the closing phenylalanine or tryptophan. A D gene is named only where the DNA matches it firmly. The size field is filled for only some rows; it gives once, few, many or a size class.

CASSLLASGTTDTQYF TGTGCCAGCAGTTTATTGGCTAGCGGGACCACAGATACGCAGTATTTT TRBV28 - TRBD2 TRBJ2-3
CASSLQGARTEAFF TGCGCCAGCAGCCTACAGGGGGCCCGGACTGAAGCTTTCTTT TRBV5-1 - TRBD1 TRBJ1-1
CASSLNGEAFF TGTGCCAGCAGTTTAAACGGTGAAGCTTTCTTT TRBV28 - - TRBJ1-1
CASSSRDEQYF TGTGCCAGCAGCTCCAGGGACGAGCAGTACTTC TRBV7-9 - - TRBJ2-7
CASSEWGGREKLFF TGTGCCAGCAGTGAATGGGGGGGTCGTGAAAAACTGTTTTTT TRBV25-1 - - TRBJ1-4
CASSLLTGGGGTEAFF TGTGCCAGCAGTTTACTGACAGGGGGCGGGGGCACTGAAGCTTTCTTT TRBV28 - TRBD1 TRBJ1-1
CASSRLAGDSYEQFF TGCGCCAGCAGCCGACTAGCGGGAGACAGCTATGAGCAGTTCTTC TRBV4-3 - TRBD2 TRBJ2-1
CASSLYGREAYEQYF TGTGCCAGCAGCTTATATGGTAGGGAGGCCTACGAGCAGTACTTC TRBV7-8 - - TRBJ2-7
CASSPRGTSGQEQYF TGCGCCAGCAGCCCCCGCGGGACTAGCGGCCAGGAGCAGTACTTC TRBV4-3 - TRBD2 TRBJ2-7
CASSIAPTGAAAWPIDSPLHF TGTGCCAGTAGTATAGCCCCCACAGGGGCCGCTGCTTGGCCAATTGATTCACCCCTCCACTTT TRBV19 - TRBD1 TRBJ1-6
CASSQRDRNYGYTF TGCGCCAGCAGCCAAAGGGACAGGAACTATGGCTACACCTTC TRBV5-1 - TRBD1 TRBJ1-2
CASSPTGNSYNEQFF TGTGCCAGTAGCCCAACAGGGAACTCCTACAATGAGCAGTTCTTC TRBV19 once - TRBJ2-1
CASSGDSREAFF TGTGCCAGCAGTGGAGACAGCAGAGAAGCTTTCTTT TRBV2 - - TRBJ1-1
CASSSIEQGSQETQYF TGTGCCAGCAGCTCCATAGAGCAGGGGTCCCAAGAGACCCAGTACTTC TRBV7-6 - - TRBJ2-5
CASSLALAGVNEQFF TGTGCCAGCAGTTTAGCCCTAGCGGGAGTCAATGAGCAGTTCTTC TRBV27 - TRBD2 TRBJ2-1
CSVDEGGLHNEQFF TGCAGCGTGGACGAGGGGGGGTTACACAATGAGCAGTTCTTC TRBV29-1 once - TRBJ2-1
CASSSLEQYF TGTGCCAGCAGCTCACTCGAGCAGTACTTC TRBV6-6 - - TRBJ2-7
CASSWGVGTTSGTDTQYF TGTGCCAGCAGCTGGGGCGTGGGGACGACTAGCGGCACAGATACGCAGTATTTT TRBV5-4 once TRBD2 TRBJ2-3
CASSSSPGQGIGEQYF TGTGCCAGCAGCTCATCTCCGGGACAGGGAATAGGGGAGCAGTACTTC TRBV5-5 - TRBD1 TRBJ2-7
CASGTRQGGIYEQYF TGTGCTAGTGGTACGAGACAGGGCGGCATCTACGAGCAGTACTTC TRBV12-5 - TRBD1 TRBJ2-7
CASSSRDRRDQYF TGTGCCAGCAGCTCGAGGGACAGAAGGGACCAGTACTTC TRBV13 - TRBD1 TRBJ2-5
CASRGTAHYGYTF TGTGCCAGCCGCGGGACAGCCCACTATGGCTACACCTTC TRBV5-5 - TRBD1 TRBJ1-2